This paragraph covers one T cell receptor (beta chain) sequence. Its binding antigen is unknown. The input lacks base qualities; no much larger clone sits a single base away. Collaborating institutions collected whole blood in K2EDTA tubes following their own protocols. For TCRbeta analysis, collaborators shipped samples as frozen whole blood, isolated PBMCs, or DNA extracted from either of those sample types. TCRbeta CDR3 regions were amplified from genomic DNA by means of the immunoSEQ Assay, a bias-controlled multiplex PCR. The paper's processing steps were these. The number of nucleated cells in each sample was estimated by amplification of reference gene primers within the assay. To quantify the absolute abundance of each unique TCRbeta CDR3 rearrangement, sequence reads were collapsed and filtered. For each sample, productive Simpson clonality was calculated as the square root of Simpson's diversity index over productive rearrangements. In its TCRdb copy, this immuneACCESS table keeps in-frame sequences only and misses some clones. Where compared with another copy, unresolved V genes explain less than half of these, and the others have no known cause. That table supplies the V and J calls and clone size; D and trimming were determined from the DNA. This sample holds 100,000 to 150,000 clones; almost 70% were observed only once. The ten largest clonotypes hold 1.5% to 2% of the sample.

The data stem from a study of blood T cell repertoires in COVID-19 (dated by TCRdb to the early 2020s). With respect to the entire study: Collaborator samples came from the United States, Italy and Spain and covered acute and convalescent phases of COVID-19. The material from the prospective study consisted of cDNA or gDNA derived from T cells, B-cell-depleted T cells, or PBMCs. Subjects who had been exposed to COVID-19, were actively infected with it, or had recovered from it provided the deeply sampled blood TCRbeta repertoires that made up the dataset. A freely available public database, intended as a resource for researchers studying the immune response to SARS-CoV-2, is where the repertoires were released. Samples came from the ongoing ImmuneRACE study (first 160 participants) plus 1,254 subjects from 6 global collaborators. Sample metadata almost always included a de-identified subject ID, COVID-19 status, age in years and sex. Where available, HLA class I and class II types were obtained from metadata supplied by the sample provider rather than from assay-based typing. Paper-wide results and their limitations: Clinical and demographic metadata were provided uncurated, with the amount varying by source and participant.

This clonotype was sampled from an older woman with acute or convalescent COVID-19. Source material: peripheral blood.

The sequence in DNA is TGCGCCAGCAGCCTGGGTTACGGGAATTCACCCCTCCACTTT. Translated, it reads CASSLGYGNSPLHF. This receptor chain uses TRBV4-3 and TRBJ1-6, with the D gene not clear enough to name. In the germline V gene, CDR1 corresponds to LGHNA and CDR2 to YSLEER. Trimming removed 4 bases from V and 7 bases from J, leaving 11 bases between the germline ends. Including cysteine and phenylalanine, the CDR3 has 14 amino acids. Of the read, only the CDR3 DNA is kept; its 42 bases are in frame from base 1.